The 10 T cell receptor beta chains in this list originate from one sample, sequenced in a study of OX40 agonist ivuxolimab in advanced cancers. Here immunoSEQ multiplex PCR was the method, and the copy in TCRdb shows in-frame clones only, minus some. In the table there are about 84,000 clones, 75% to 95% of which are singletons. This specimen consisted of CD4+ or CD8+ T cells sorted from blood, obtained in a trial of the OX40 agonist ivuxolimab. The receptors were gathered from an adult with an advanced solid tumor such as melanoma, head and neck, liver or kidney cancer.

J is TRBJ2-7 and V is TRBV7-2, with D possibly matching TRBD1 (6 bases). CDR1 is SGHTA and CDR2 is FQGNSA in the germline V gene. The V end lost 8 bases, the J end lost 0 bases, and 14 bases lay between the germline ends. This CDR3 is built from 14 residues. In DNA form, the CDR3 reads TGTGCCAGCGCCGGGACAACAAGCTCCTACGAGCAGTACTTC. Amino acid sequence: CASAGTTSSYEQYF.

V is TRBV2 and J is TRBJ2-5, with D unresolved. The CDR3 totals 12 residues. V was clipped by 6 bases and J by 1 base, with 6 bases between them. The germline V gene has CDR1 SNHLY and CDR2 FYNNEI. The CDR3 spells CASSVFQETQYF. Written as DNA, the CDR3 is TGTGCCAGCAGCGTATTCCAAGAGACCCAGTACTTC.

The chain employs TRBV12-5 and TRBJ1-1, with a weak D call TRBD1 (5 bases). The length of the CDR3 is 13 residues. Germline CDR1 reads LGHNT; CDR2 reads FRNRAP. V lost 0 bases, J lost 7 bases, and 9 bases lay in between. The CDR3 loop is CASGLVRTGEAFF. The CDR3 DNA is TGTGCTAGTGGTTTGGTACGTACAGGTGAAGCTTTCTTT.

The chain links TRBV28 to TRBJ1-2; D gene unclear. Germline V gene lookup returns CDR1 MDHEN and CDR2 SYDVKM. There are 11 residues in the CDR3. Trimming pared 5 bases from V and 7 bases from J, leaving 8 bases between. CDR3 in amino acids: CASSLVGGYTF. As DNA, the CDR3 is TGTGCCAGCAGTCTGGTTGGTGGCTACACCTTC.

The chain combines TRBV13 with TRBJ1-2; D perhaps matches TRBD1 (6 bases). With 5 bases removed from V and 8 bases from J, the gap between germline ends came to 12 bases. Per the germline V gene, CDR1 is PRHDT and CDR2 is FYEKMQ (reference sequence). This CDR3 has 12 residues. The chain's CDR3 is CASSTRDNGYTF. CDR3 sequence (DNA): TGTGCCAGCAGCACCCGGGACAACGGCTACACCTTC.

V usage is TRBV15 and J usage is TRBJ1-4, with D hard to call. V was clipped by 3 bases and J by 8 bases, with 13 bases between them. Germline V lookup: CDR1 LNHNV, CDR2 YYDKDF (reference sequence). The CDR3 length is 14 residues. CDR3 DNA: TGTGCCACCAGCAGGGGGTTGTCCAGGGAAAAACTGTTTTTT. It yields the protein CATSRGLSREKLFF.

The V and J genes are TRBV6-1 and TRBJ2-7; D perhaps matches TRBD2 (5 bases). CDR1 MNHNS and CDR2 SASEGT come from the germline V gene. V gave up 2 bases and J gave up 3 bases, with 8 bases separating them. The CDR3 covers 13 residues. The CDR3 protein is CASSERGNYEQYF. The DNA of the CDR3 is TGTGCCAGCAGTGAACGGGGAAACTACGAGCAGTACTTC.

The CDR3 sequence: CASSQVTGILMGNQPQHF. The CDR3 bases are TGTGCCAGCAGCCAGGTCACCGGGATCTTGATGGGCAATCAGCCCCAGCATTTT. The rearrangement links TRBV27 to TRBJ1-5; no firm D call. Between the trimmed V and J ends, which lost 6 bases and 2 bases, there was a span of 23 bases. This CDR3 comprises 18 residues. CDR1 and CDR2 from the germline V gene are MNHEY and SMNVEV (reference sequence).

The J gene is TRBJ2-7, the V gene TRBV4-1; 7 nucleotides match TRBD2. Trimming cost V 4 bases and J 0 bases; bases outside gene matches: 6. Germline CDR1 MGHRA, CDR2 YSYEKL. The CDR3 is 15 residues long. The CDR3 bases are TGCGCCAGCAGCCCGACTAGCCTCCCCTCCTACGAGCAGTACTTC. It encodes CASSPTSLPSYEQYF.

The rearrangement joins TRBV18 to TRBJ1-2; D may be TRBD1 (5 bases). CDR1 is KGHSH and CDR2 is LQKENI in the germline V gene. CDR3 length: 14 residues. V dropped 3 bases and J dropped 2 bases, with 10 bases sitting between them. The CDR3 protein is CASSPATDNYGYTF. CDR3 sequence (DNA): TGTGCCAGCTCACCGGCGACAGACAACTATGGCTACACCTTC.